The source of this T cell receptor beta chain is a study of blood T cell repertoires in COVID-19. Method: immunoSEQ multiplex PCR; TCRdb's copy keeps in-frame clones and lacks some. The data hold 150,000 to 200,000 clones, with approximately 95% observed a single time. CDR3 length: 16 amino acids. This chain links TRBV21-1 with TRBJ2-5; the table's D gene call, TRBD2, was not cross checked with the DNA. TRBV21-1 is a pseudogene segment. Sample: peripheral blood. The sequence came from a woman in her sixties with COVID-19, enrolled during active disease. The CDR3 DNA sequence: TGTGCCAGCAGCAAAGGTCGTGGCGGGATGTCAGAGACCCAGTACTTC. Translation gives CASSKGRGGMSETQYF.